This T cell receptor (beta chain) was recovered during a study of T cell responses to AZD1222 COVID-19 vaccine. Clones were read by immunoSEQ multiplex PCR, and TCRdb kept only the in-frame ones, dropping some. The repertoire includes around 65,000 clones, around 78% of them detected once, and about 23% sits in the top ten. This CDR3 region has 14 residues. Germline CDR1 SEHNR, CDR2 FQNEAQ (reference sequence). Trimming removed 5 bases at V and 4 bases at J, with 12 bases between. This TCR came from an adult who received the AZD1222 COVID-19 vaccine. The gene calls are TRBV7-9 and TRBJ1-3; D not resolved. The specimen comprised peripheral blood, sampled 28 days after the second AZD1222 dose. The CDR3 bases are TGTGCCAGCAGCCTGACTTTAACCGGAAACACCATATATTTT. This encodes CASSLTLTGNTIYF.